This T cell receptor (beta chain) was recovered during a study of a mutant IDH1 vaccine in newly diagnosed glioma. Study information: The initiation of vaccination occurred 4-6 weeks after radiotherapy alone, or with temozolomide cycles. Of treated patients, approximately 62% were men and approximately 40% women, averaging roughly 42 years.

The protocol was immunoSEQ multiplex PCR, while the TCRdb copy is restricted to in-frame clones and leaves out a portion. The sample has about 69,000 clones; around 90% are singletons. The CDR3 is 15 amino acids. CDR1 and CDR2 from the germline V gene are LNHDA and SQIVND (reference sequence). Trimming cost V 7 bases and J 1 base, with 16 bases left between them. Time point given: week 35, safety follow-up. Alongside topical imiquimod, each dose of vaccine comprised 300 ug of mutant IDH1 20-mer peptide. Patients, over weeks 1, 3, 5, 7, 11, 15, 19 and 23, received a total of eight vaccinations. This clone was seen a handful of times. The antigen is not known.

This sequence joins TRBV19 and TRBJ1-1, with unresolved D. This clonotype originated in a man aged 25 to 40 with glioma. This sample comprised PBMCs, obtained from a glioma patient whose treatment included an IDH1 peptide vaccine. CDR3 nucleotides: TGTGCCAGTACTTTCCAGTCAGGTCCGAACACTGAAGCTTTCTTT. Protein sequence: CASTFQSGPNTEAFF.